A selection of T cell receptor beta chains follows, all from one sample in a study of blood T cell repertoires in COVID-19. Sequencing used immunoSEQ multiplex PCR; TCRdb keeps in-frame clones, though not all of them. Of over 65,000 clones in the sample, roughly 81% were seen once. The sample was peripheral blood. The source of these receptors is a human donor in a cohort sampled during active COVID-19. Both conserved end residues are part of each CDR3. A D gene is named only where the DNA matches it firmly. Rows give clone size only sometimes, using once, few, many, or a class for an expanded clone.

cdr3_length j_call d_call clone_size v_call cdr3_aa cdr3_nt
13 TRBJ1-2 TRBD1 NA TRBV7-3 CASSDRTGNGYTF TGTGCCAGCAGCGATAGGACAGGGAATGGCTACACCTTC
15 TRBJ2-7 TRBD2 few TRBV19 CASSMGLAGIYEQYF TGTGCCAGTAGTATGGGACTAGCGGGAATCTACGAGCAGTACTTC
17 TRBJ2-1 TRBD1 NA TRBV19 CASSIMMGQGEYNEQFF TGTGCCAGTAGTATTATGATGGGGCAGGGGGAGTACAATGAGCAGTTCTTC
16 TRBJ2-1 NA few TRBV7-9 CASSSRLAGGQYEQFF TGTGCCAGCAGCTCCCGTTTAGCTGGGGGACAATATGAGCAGTTCTTC
15 TRBJ1-1 NA NA TRBV6-5 CASSLGATLNTEAFF TGTGCCAGCAGCCTGGGGGCTACCCTGAACACTGAAGCTTTCTTT
16 TRBJ2-2 NA NA TRBV11-3 CASSSPPYGDTGELFF TGTGCCAGCAGCTCGCCCCCGTACGGGGACACCGGGGAGCTGTTTTTT
16 TRBJ2-1 TRBD2 NA TRBV28 CASSYLTSGLYNEQFF TGTGCCAGCAGTTACCTCACTAGCGGCCTATACAATGAGCAGTTCTTC
15 TRBJ2-1 NA NA TRBV18 CASSPGRETYNEQFF TGTGCCAGCTCACCGGGGCGGGAAACCTACAATGAGCAGTTCTTC
17 TRBJ2-3 NA NA TRBV2 CAITISPGVTSTDTQYF TGTGCCATCACGATTTCTCCAGGGGTCACTAGCACAGATACGCAGTATTTT
11 TRBJ2-1 NA NA TRBV27 CASSRNNEQFF TGTGCCAGCAGTCGTAACAATGAGCAGTTCTTC
13 TRBJ2-7 TRBD2 few TRBV30 CAWEPASGYEQYF TGTGCCTGGGAACCTGCTAGCGGGTACGAGCAGTACTTC
13 TRBJ1-1 NA NA TRBV19 CASSPTVNTEAFF TGTGCCAGTAGTCCCACAGTGAACACTGAAGCTTTCTTT
15 TRBJ2-5 TRBD2 NA TRBV28 CASSLRLAGSETQYF TGTGCCAGCAGTTTACGGCTAGCGGGATCTGAGACCCAGTACTTC
16 TRBJ2-2 NA NA TRBV18 CASSPQGIGRTGELFF TGTGCCAGCTCACCACAGGGGATAGGGCGTACCGGGGAGCTGTTTTTT
17 TRBJ1-1 NA NA TRBV18 CASSPPDARGGGTEAFF TGTGCCAGCTCACCACCCGACGCACGGGGGGGCGGAACTGAAGCTTTCTTT
15 TRBJ2-7 NA NA TRBV5-5 CASSLAGQGGYEQYF TGTGCCAGCAGCTTGGCCGGGCAGGGGGGCTACGAGCAGTACTTC
13 TRBJ2-7 TRBD1 NA TRBV4-2 CASSHVTGVEQYF TGTGCCAGCAGCCATGTGACAGGGGTCGAGCAGTACTTC
12 TRBJ2-7 NA NA TRBV7-9 CASSHLGDEQYF TGTGCCAGCAGCCACCTAGGCGACGAGCAGTACTTC
14 TRBJ1-5 NA NA TRBV28 CASSFGGPNQPQHF TGTGCCAGCAGTTTCGGCGGTCCAAATCAGCCCCAGCATTTT
19 TRBJ2-3 NA NA TRBV28 CASSSQPWAVFKATDTQYF TGTGCCAGCAGTTCCCAACCGTGGGCAGTCTTTAAGGCCACAGATACGCAGTATTTT
13 TRBJ2-3 NA NA TRBV10-2 CASSLGGADTQYF TGCGCCAGCAGCCTGGGGGGGGCGGATACGCAGTATTTT
14 TRBJ2-1 NA NA TRBV27 CASSSRSSYNEQFF TGTGCCAGCAGTTCACGGAGCTCCTACAATGAGCAGTTCTTC
13 TRBJ1-5 NA medium-sized TRBV19 CASRMGRNQPQHF TGTGCCAGTAGGATGGGCCGCAATCAGCCCCAGCATTTT
15 TRBJ1-2 TRBD1 NA TRBV4-1 CASSQAGQGHYGYTF TGCGCCAGCAGCCAAGCAGGACAGGGACACTATGGCTACACCTTC
14 TRBJ1-1 NA NA TRBV7-8 CASSLGGLNTEAFF TGTGCCAGCAGCTTAGGGGGGCTGAACACTGAAGCTTTCTTT
10 TRBJ2-7 NA NA TRBV20-1 CSAARGEQYF TGCAGTGCTGCAAGGGGCGAGCAGTACTTC
14 TRBJ2-7 NA NA TRBV28 CASSLRQLIYEQYF TGTGCCAGCAGTTTGAGGCAGCTTATCTACGAGCAGTACTTC
14 TRBJ1-1 NA NA TRBV15 CATSRDTAADEAFF TGTGCCACCAGCAGAGATACGGCGGCAGATGAAGCTTTCTTT
15 TRBJ2-5 NA once TRBV27 CASSMRRGPQETQYF TGTGCCAGCAGCATGCGGAGGGGCCCCCAAGAGACCCAGTACTTC
18 TRBJ2-3 TRBD2 NA TRBV18 CASSPLPLAGGSTDTQYF TGTGCCAGCTCACCACTTCCTTTAGCGGGAGGCAGCACAGATACGCAGTATTTT
16 TRBJ1-4 TRBD1 once TRBV7-2 CASSPGTGGTYEKLFF TGTGCCAGCAGCCCCGGGACAGGCGGCACCTACGAAAAACTGTTTTTT
15 TRBJ1-3 TRBD1 NA TRBV3-1/TRBV3-2 CASSWQGARGNTIYF TGTGCCAGCAGCTGGCAGGGGGCGAGGGGAAACACCATATATTTT
12 TRBJ1-1 NA NA TRBV11-3 CASQGRNTEAFF TGTGCGTCGCAGGGCAGGAACACTGAAGCTTTCTTT
15 TRBJ2-7 TRBD2 NA TRBV4-2 CASSQGASGNYEQYF TGTGCCAGCAGCCAAGGGGCTAGCGGCAACTACGAGCAGTACTTC
16 TRBJ2-5 TRBD1 NA TRBV24-1 CATSDLRSGQQETQYF TGTGCCACCAGTGATTTGCGGTCGGGACAGCAAGAGACCCAGTACTTC
14 TRBJ1-5 NA NA TRBV28 CASRPGLSNQPQHF TGTGCCAGCAGACCGGGACTTAGCAATCAGCCCCAGCATTTT
16 TRBJ2-3 TRBD2 NA TRBV11-3 CASSLVGGLAEDTQYF TGTGCCAGCAGCTTAGTGGGGGGACTAGCGGAGGATACGCAGTATTTT
15 TRBJ1-1 TRBD1 NA TRBV28 CASSAQGQGNTEAFF TGTGCCAGCAGTGCTCAGGGACAGGGGAACACTGAAGCTTTCTTT